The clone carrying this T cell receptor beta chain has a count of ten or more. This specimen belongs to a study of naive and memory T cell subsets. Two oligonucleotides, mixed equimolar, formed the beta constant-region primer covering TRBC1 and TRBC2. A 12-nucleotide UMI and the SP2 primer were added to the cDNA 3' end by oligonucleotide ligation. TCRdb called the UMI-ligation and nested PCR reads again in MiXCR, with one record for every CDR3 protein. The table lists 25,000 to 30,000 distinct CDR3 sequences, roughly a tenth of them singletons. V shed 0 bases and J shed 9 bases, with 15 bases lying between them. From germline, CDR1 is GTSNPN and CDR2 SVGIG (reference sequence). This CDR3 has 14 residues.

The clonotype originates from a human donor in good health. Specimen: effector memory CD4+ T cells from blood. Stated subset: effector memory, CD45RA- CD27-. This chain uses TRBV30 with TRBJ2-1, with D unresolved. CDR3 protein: CAWSVLSGQSEQFF. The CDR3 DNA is TGTGCCTGGAGTGTACTCTCGGGCCAAAGTGAGCAGTTCTTC.